This T cell receptor beta chain came from a study of identical twins. Each CDR3 protein is one row after TCRdb ran MiXCR on the 5' RACE reads. The data contain 260,000 or so distinct CDR3 sequences, approximately 7.9% of them seen just once; the ten biggest clones take up under 6%. The table lists this clonotype with a few counts. The sample was also reused in another study, on yellow fever vaccine responses in identical twins.

Sequenced material: CD8+ T cells sorted from blood. This sequence originates from a woman aged 18-29 years in good health.

CDR3 bases: TGTGCCAGCAGCTTGGAATTTGGGACTAGCGGGAGATACGAGCAGTACTTC. It encodes CASSLEFGTSGRYEQYF. The chain uses TRBV5-6 and TRBJ2-7; TRBD2 agrees at 14 bases. Germline CDR1 SGHDT, CDR2 YYEEEE. The J segment lost 4 bases and the V segment lost 0 bases, leaving 6 bases of the junction unmatched. This CDR3 contains 17 residues. Full variable domain (missing parts from reference TRBV5-6 and TRBJ2-7): DAGVTQSPTHLIKTRGQQVTLRCSPKSGHDTVSWYQQALGQGPQFIFQYYEEEERQRGNFPDRFSGHQFPNYSSELNVNALLLGDSALYLCASSLEFGTSGRYEQYFGPGTRLTVT.